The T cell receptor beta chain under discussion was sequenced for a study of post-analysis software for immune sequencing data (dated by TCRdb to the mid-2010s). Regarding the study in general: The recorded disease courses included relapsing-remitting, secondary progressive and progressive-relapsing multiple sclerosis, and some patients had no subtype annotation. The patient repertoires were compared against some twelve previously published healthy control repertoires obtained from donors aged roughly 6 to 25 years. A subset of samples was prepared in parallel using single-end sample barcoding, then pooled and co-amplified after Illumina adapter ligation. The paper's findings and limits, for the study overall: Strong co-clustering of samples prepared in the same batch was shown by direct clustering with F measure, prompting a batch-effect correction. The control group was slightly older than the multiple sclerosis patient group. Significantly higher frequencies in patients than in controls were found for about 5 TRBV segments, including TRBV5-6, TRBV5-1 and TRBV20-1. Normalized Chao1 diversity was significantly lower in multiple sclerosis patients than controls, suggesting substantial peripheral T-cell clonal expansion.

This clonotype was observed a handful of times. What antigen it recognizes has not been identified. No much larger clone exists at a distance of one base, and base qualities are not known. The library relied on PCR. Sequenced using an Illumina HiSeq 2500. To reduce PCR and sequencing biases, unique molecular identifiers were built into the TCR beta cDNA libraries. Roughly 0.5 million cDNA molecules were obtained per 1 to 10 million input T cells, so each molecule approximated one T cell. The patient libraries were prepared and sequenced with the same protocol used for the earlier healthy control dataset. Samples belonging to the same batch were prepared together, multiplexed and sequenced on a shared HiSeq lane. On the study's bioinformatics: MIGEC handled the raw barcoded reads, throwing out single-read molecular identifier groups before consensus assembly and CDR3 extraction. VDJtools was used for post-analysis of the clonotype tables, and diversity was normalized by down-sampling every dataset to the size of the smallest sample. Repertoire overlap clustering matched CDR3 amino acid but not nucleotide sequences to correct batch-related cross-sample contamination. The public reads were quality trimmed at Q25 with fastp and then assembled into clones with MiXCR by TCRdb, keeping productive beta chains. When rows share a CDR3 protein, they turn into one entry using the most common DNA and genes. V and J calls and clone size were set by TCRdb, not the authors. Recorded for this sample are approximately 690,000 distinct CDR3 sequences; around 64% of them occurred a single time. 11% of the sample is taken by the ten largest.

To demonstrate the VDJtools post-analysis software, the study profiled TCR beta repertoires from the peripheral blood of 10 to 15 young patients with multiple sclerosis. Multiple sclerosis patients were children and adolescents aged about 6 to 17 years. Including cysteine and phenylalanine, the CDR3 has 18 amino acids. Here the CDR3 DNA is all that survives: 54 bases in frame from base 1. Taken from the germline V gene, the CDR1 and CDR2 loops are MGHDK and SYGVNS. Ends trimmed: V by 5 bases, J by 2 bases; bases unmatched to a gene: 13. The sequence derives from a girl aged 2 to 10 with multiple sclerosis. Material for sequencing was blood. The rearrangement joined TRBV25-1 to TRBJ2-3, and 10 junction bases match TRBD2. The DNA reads TGTGCCAGCAGTCCCATCCTCGGACTAGCGGATTCCACAGATACGCAGTATTTT. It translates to CASSPILGLADSTDTQYF.